Sequencing of this T cell receptor beta chain was carried out in a study of blood T cell repertoires in COVID-19. The CDR3 loop spans 16 amino acids. V trimming: 3 bases; J trimming: 7 bases; junction bases outside the gene matches: 14. Germline assignment: CDR1 SGHRS and CDR2 YFSETQ. Produced via immunoSEQ multiplex PCR; TCRdb's table is partial and in-frame only. The table lists 65,000 to 85,000 clones, over 70% of them singletons. The origin of this receptor is a human donor in a cohort sampled during active COVID-19. The specimen sequenced was peripheral blood. This sequence joins TRBV5-1 and TRBJ2-5; 8 bases agree with TRBD1. The CDR3 DNA reads TGCGCCAGCAGCTCGTGGACAGGGTTCGAGCGAGGGACCCAGTACTTC. Protein product: CASSSWTGFERGTQYF. The complete variable domain, with remaining parts taken from reference TRBV5-1 and TRBJ2-5, reads KAGVTQTPRYLIKTRGQQVTLSCSPISGHRSVSWYQQTPGQGLQFLFEYFSETQRNKGNFPGRFSGRQFSNSRSEMNVSTLELGDSALYLCASSSWTGFERGTQYFGPGTRLLVL.